Below are 17 T cell receptor beta chains sequenced from a single sample in a study of blood T cells in healthy people across ages. For the second PCR, which ran for about 6 to 11 cycles, a sample-barcoded 5' primer and a J-beta primer mix were used. Each CDR3 protein is one row after TCRdb ran MiXCR on the 5' RACE reads. The table lists approximately 1.5 million distinct CDR3 sequences, roughly 43% of them singletons. The source material was blood. The receptors stem from a woman between 18 and 29 years old in good health.

In its sample, this clonotype was seen a few times. The gene calls are TRBV29-1 and TRBJ2-1; 7 bases align to TRBD2. After removal of 6 bases from V and 7 bases from J, the junction contained 12 bases not matched to a gene. The CDR3 runs 14 residues. Germline-derived CDR1 and CDR2 are SQVTM and ANQGSEA. The CDR3 DNA is TGCAGCGTCGTGGGCCCTCTGGGGGGGAATGAGCAGTTCTTC. Protein sequence: CSVVGPLGGNEQFF.

The rearrangement joins TRBV3-1 to TRBJ1-1; the D is unclear. The length of the CDR3 is 16 residues. The germline V and J ends were trimmed by 0 bases and 0 bases, with 11 bases remaining between them. Per germline, CDR1 LGHDT and CDR2 YNNKEL (reference sequence). The chain's CDR3 is CASSQEGRELNTEAFF. CDR3 sequence (DNA): TGTGCCAGCAGCCAAGAAGGGAGAGAATTGAACACTGAAGCTTTCTTT.

The gene calls are TRBV4-1 and TRBJ2-7; D tentatively reads TRBD1 or TRBD2 (5 bases each). Trimming removed 3 bases from V and 0 bases from J, with 15 bases in between. Per the germline V gene, CDR1 is MGHRA and CDR2 is YSYEKL. This CDR3 is 16 amino acids long. CDR3 bases: TGCGCCAGCAGCCAGAGCCCGGGGCTTAGCTCCTACGAGCAGTACTTC. It is translated as CASSQSPGLSSYEQYF.

The chain recombines TRBV29-1 with TRBJ2-3; 9 bases match TRBD2. The CDR3 consists of 16 residues. The V and J ends lost 1 base and 5 bases, in that order; junction bases with no gene match: 10. Germline V lookup: CDR1 SQVTM, CDR2 ANQGSEA. As DNA, the CDR3 is TGCAGCGTTGAAGGCCTTAGCGGGAGTTCTCTAGATACGCAGTATTTT. It yields the protein CSVEGLSGSSLDTQYF.

In its sample, this clonotype was seen a few times. This rearrangement joins TRBV20-1 to TRBJ2-1, with TRBD2 identical over 12 bases. Germline CDR1 is DFQATT and CDR2 is SNEGSKA (reference sequence). The CDR3 has 15 residues. After removal of 0 bases from V and 10 bases from J, the junction contained 7 bases not matched to a gene. CDR3: CSARDASGRGEEQFF. Here the CDR3 DNA reads TGCAGTGCTAGAGATGCTAGCGGGAGGGGGGAGGAGCAGTTCTTC.

CDR3 sequence reads: CASSYSEARLYGYTF. The CDR3 region has the DNA TGTGCCAGCAGTTACTCGGAGGCTCGGCTCTATGGCTACACCTTC. This chain joins TRBV6-6 and TRBJ1-2; D uncertain. Trimming left V 0 bases short and J 4 bases short, with 12 bases between. CDR1 is MNHNY, CDR2 SVGAGI, per germline (reference sequence). The CDR3 is 15 residues long.

This clonotype has just a few counts. This chain uses TRBV28 with TRBJ2-5, with TRBD1 matching 9 bases. This CDR3 is 15 amino acids long. V dropped 5 bases and J dropped 5; count of bases not matched to a gene: 9. Germline V lookup: CDR1 MDHEN, CDR2 SYDVKM. CDR3 region: CASSPPGQGVETQYF. The DNA for the CDR3 is TGTGCCAGCAGTCCCCCGGGACAGGGTGTTGAGACCCAGTACTTC. The full variable domain, with the rest looked up from reference TRBV28 and TRBJ2-5, is DVKVTQSSRYLVKRTGEKVFLECVQDMDHENMFWYRQDPGLGLRLIYFSYDVKMKEKGDIPEGYSVSREKKERFSLILESASTNQTSMYLCASSPPGQGVETQYFGPGTRLLVL.

The rearrangement uses TRBV4-1 and TRBJ1-2; D uncertain. V shed 3 bases and J shed 7 bases, with 15 bases lying between them. Germline lookup yields CDR1 MGHRA and CDR2 YSYEKL. CDR3 length equals 14 residues. This CDR3 is CASSQPGLRSGYTF. In DNA form, the CDR3 reads TGCGCCAGCAGCCAGCCAGGCCTCAGAAGTGGCTACACCTTC.

This clonotype was seen more than once but under ten times. The rearrangement uses TRBV12-3 or TRBV12-4 and TRBJ1-5; D uncertain. This CDR3 contains 12 residues. Trimming pared 6 bases from V and 6 bases from J, leaving 9 bases between. The CDR3: CASSPGLQPQHF. CDR3 DNA: TGTGCCAGCAGCCCAGGCCTTCAGCCCCAGCATTTT.

In this sample, this clonotype turned up a few times. The chain recombines TRBV20-1 with TRBJ2-1, with TRBD2 matching over 10 bases. The CDR3 contains 15 residues. CDR1 is DFQATT, CDR2 SNEGSKA, per germline (reference sequence). With V trimmed by 5 bases and J by 5 bases, 9 bases remained unmatched. The CDR3 reads CSAPSGGAGNNEQFF. CDR3 bases: TGCAGTGCTCCCAGCGGGGGGGCTGGGAACAATGAGCAGTTCTTC.

The chain recombines TRBV7-6 with TRBJ2-5; no clear D gene. The CDR3 sequence is 14 residues long. Looked up from germline, CDR1 is SGHVS and CDR2 is FNYEAQ. Trimming pared 3 bases from V and 2 bases from J, leaving 10 bases between. CDR3 in amino acids: CASSFINVQETQYF. As DNA, the CDR3 is TGTGCCAGCAGCTTTATTAATGTACAAGAGACCCAGTACTTC.

The J gene is TRBJ1-1, the V gene TRBV7-8, with D hard to call. This CDR3 contains 14 residues. The ends were cut back, 4 bases at V and 4 bases at J, with 13 bases in the middle. Germline V gene lookup returns CDR1 SGHVS and CDR2 FQNEAQ. This CDR3 reads CASSSSFRSTEAFF. CDR3 nucleotide sequence: TGTGCCAGCAGCTCATCTTTCAGAAGCACTGAAGCTTTCTTT. Full variable domain (missing parts from reference TRBV7-8 and TRBJ1-1): GAGVSQSPRYKVAKRGQDVALRCDPISGHVSLFWYQQALGQGPEFLTYFQNEAQLDKSGLPSDRFFAERPEGSVSTLKIQRTQQEDSAVYLCASSSSFRSTEAFFGQGTRLTVV.

V and J are TRBV7-3 and TRBJ2-1; D possibly matches TRBD1 or TRBD2 (5 bases each). The CDR3 is 14 residues long. The germline V gene encodes CDR1 SGHTA and CDR2 FQGTGA. Trimming removed 5 bases at V and 8 bases at J, with 16 bases between. The CDR3 DNA reads TGTGCCAGCAGCCCAGAGGGGACGATCGATGAGCAGTTCTTC. The encoded protein is CASSPEGTIDEQFF.

The chain recombines TRBV29-1 with TRBJ1-1; TRBD1 matches 7 bases. Germline lookup yields CDR1 SQVTM and CDR2 ANQGSEA. V was clipped by 1 base and J by 0 bases; unmatched bases: 8. This CDR3 has 16 amino acids. The CDR3 DNA reads TGCAGCGTTGAAGGGCAGGGGGTATTAATGAACACTGAAGCTTTCTTT. Translation: CSVEGQGVLMNTEAFF.

This chain links TRBV6-2 or TRBV6-3 with TRBJ2-5, with TRBD2 matching over 13 bases. Germline values: CDR1 MNHEY, CDR2 SVGEGT. Unmatched junction bases numbered 19, after V lost 7 bases and J lost 11 bases. This CDR3 contains 17 residues. The CDR3 is CASTRSGLAGLNNEQYF. CDR3 coding DNA: TGTGCCAGCACCAGGTCGGGACTAGCGGGATTAAACAATGAGCAGTACTTC.

This clonotype occurred a few times. The CDR3 spells CSVHGTSGRGIYEQYF. The CDR3, as DNA: TGCAGCGTACACGGGACTAGCGGGAGAGGGATCTACGAGCAGTACTTC. This chain connects TRBV29-1 to TRBJ2-7, with 14 nucleotides matching TRBD2. The CDR3 is 16 amino acids. Germline V CDR1 and CDR2: SQVTM, ANQGSEA. The V and J ends lost 6 bases and 3 bases, in that order; junction bases with no gene match: 10.

J is TRBJ1-4 and V is TRBV6-6; 10 bases fit TRBD1. The length of the CDR3 is 17 residues. The ends lost 4 bases at V and 4 bases at J; junction bases unmatched: 9. The germline V gene has CDR1 MNHNY and CDR2 SVGAGI (reference sequence). In nucleotides, the CDR3 is TGTGCCAGCAGTTCGACAGGGGGCTCCGGCTTTAATGAAAAACTGTTTTTT. Translation: CASSSTGGSGFNEKLFF.